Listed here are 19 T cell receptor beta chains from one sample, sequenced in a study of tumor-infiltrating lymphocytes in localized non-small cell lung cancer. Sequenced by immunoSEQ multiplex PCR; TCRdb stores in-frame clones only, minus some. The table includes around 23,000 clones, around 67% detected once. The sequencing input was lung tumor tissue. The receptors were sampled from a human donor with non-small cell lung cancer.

For the CDR3, the DNA is TGTGCCAGCAGCCCCGGGGTGCAGCTGGGGGGAGAGACCCAGTACTTC. Translated, it gives CASSPGVQLGGETQYF. The chain carries TRBV7-9 and TRBJ2-5; perhaps TRBD2 as D (6 bases). There are 16 residues in the CDR3. V shed 5 bases and J shed 4 bases, with 20 bases lying between them. CDR1 is SEHNR, CDR2 FQNEAQ, per germline (reference sequence).

This CDR3 is CASSLVDPFSGANVLTF. The CDR3 DNA reads as TGTGCCAGCAGCTTAGTCGATCCGTTCTCTGGGGCCAACGTCCTGACTTTC. The chain combines TRBV7-2 with TRBJ2-6, with D unresolved. The CDR3 covers 17 residues. Trimming removed 1 base at V and 0 bases at J, with 10 bases between. The germline V gene has CDR1 SGHTA and CDR2 FQGNSA. The full variable domain, completed using reference TRBV7-2 and TRBJ2-6, is GAGVSQSPSNKVTEKGKDVELRCDPISGHTALYWYRQSLGQGLEFLIYFQGNSAPDKSGLPSDRFSAERTGGSVSTLTIQRTQQEDSAVYLCASSLVDPFSGANVLTFGAGSRLTVL.

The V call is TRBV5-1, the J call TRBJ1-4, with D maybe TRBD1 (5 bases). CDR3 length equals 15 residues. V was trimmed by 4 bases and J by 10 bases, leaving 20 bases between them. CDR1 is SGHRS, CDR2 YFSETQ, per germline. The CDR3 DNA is TGCGCCAGCAGCGATGGCGGTGCAGGGCTAGGAAAACTGTTTTTT. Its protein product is CASSDGGAGLGKLFF.

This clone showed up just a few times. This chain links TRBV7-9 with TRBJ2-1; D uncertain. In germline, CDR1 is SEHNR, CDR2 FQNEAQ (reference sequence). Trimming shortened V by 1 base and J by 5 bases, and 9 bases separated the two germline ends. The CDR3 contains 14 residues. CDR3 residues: CASSLGLIDNEQFF. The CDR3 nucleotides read TGTGCCAGCAGCTTAGGGCTAATCGACAATGAGCAGTTCTTC.

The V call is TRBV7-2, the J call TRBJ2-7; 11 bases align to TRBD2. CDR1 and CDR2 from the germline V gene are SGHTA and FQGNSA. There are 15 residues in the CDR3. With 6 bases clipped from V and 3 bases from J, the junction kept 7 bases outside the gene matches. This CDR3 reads CASRGATSGGYEQYF. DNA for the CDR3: TGTGCCAGCAGAGGCGCAACTAGCGGGGGCTACGAGCAGTACTTC.

The CDR3 loop reads CASSLEIRGRGDTQYF. CDR3 DNA sequence: TGCGCCAGCAGCTTGGAGATCAGGGGGCGCGGAGATACGCAGTATTTT. The rearrangement joins TRBV5-1 to TRBJ2-3; 8 bases map to TRBD1. The V gene's germline CDR1 is SGHRS and CDR2 YFSETQ. Trimming cost V 0 bases and J 5 bases; bases outside gene matches: 8. The CDR3 is made up of 16 amino acids.

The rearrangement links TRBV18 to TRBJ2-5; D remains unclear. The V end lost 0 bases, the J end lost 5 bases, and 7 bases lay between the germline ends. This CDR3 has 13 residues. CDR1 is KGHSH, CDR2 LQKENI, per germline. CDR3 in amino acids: CASSPPQVETQYF. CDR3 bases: TGTGCCAGCTCACCACCGCAGGTGGAGACCCAGTACTTC.

The CDR3 reads CSVVGSGGRNNEQFF. CDR3 bases: TGCAGCGTTGTGGGTAGCGGGGGACGAAACAATGAGCAGTTCTTC. J is TRBJ2-1 and V is TRBV29-1; 9 positions agree with TRBD2. CDR3 length: 15 residues. Trimming cost V 4 bases and J 5 bases; bases outside gene matches: 9. Germline-derived CDR1 and CDR2 are SQVTM and ANQGSEA.

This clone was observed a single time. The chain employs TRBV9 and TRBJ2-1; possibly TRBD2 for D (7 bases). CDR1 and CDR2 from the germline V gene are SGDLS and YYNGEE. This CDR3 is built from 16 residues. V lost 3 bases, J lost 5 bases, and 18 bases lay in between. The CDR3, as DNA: TGTGCCAGCAGCGGGGGAGGGCAGGGGAACAACAATGAGCAGTTCTTC. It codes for CASSGGGQGNNNEQFF.

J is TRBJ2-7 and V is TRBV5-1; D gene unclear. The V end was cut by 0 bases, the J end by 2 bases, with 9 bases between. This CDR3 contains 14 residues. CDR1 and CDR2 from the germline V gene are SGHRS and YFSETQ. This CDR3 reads CASSLGQATYEQYF. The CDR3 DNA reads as TGCGCCAGCAGCTTGGGCCAGGCGACCTACGAGCAGTACTTC.

The CDR3: CASSPPERTANSPLHF. The CDR3 DNA is TGTGCCAGCTCACCACCGGAGCGGACAGCAAATTCACCCCTCCACTTT. The genes are TRBV18 and TRBJ1-6; possible D gene TRBD1, 6 bases. The CDR3 is 16 residues long. Germline V lookup: CDR1 KGHSH, CDR2 LQKENI. V shed 0 bases and J shed 7 bases, with 13 bases lying between them.

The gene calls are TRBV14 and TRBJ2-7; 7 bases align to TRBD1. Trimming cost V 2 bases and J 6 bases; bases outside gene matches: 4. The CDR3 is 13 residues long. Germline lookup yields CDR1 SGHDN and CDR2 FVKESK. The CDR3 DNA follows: TGTGCCAGCAGCCAAAAGGACAGGAGCGAGCAGTACTTC. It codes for CASSQKDRSEQYF.

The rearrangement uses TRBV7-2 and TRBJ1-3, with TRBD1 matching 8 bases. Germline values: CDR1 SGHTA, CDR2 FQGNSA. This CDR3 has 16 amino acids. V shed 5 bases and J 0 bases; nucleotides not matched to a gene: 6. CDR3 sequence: CASSPGTGFSGNTIYF. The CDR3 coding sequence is TGTGCCAGCAGCCCCGGGACAGGATTCTCTGGAAACACCATATATTTT.

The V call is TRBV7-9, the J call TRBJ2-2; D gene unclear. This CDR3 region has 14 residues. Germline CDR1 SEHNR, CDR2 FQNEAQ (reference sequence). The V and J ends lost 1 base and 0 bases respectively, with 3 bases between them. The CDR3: CASSLGTNTGELFF. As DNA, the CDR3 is TGTGCCAGCAGCTTAGGCACGAACACCGGGGAGCTGTTTTTT.

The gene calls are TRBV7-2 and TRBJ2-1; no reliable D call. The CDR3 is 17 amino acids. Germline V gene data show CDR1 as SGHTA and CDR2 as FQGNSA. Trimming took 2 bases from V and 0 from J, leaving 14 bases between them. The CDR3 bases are TGTGCCAGCAGCTTACGGACCACCCCCCGCTCCTACAATGAGCAGTTCTTC. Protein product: CASSLRTTPRSYNEQFF.

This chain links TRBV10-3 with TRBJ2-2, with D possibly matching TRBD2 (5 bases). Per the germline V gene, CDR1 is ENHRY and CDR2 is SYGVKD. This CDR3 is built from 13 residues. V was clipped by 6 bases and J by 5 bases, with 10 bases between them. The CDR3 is CAIREDRTGELFF. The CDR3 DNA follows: TGTGCCATCAGGGAGGACCGGACCGGGGAGCTGTTTTTT.

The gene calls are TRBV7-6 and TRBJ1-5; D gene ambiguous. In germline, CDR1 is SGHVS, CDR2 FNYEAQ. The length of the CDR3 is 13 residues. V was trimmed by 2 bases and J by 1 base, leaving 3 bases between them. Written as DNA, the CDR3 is TGTGCCAGCAGCTTACAGAGCAATCAGCCCCAGCATTTT. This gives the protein CASSLQSNQPQHF.

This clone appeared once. The CDR3 sequence: CASSYSGTSVNEQYF. DNA for the CDR3: TGTGCCAGCAGTTATTCCGGGACTAGCGTAAACGAGCAGTACTTC. The chain carries TRBV27 and TRBJ2-7; 10 bases align to TRBD2. Germline V gene data show CDR1 as MNHEY and CDR2 as SMNVEV (reference sequence). The J segment lost 5 bases and the V segment lost 4 bases, leaving 8 bases of the junction unmatched. This CDR3 spans 15 amino acids.

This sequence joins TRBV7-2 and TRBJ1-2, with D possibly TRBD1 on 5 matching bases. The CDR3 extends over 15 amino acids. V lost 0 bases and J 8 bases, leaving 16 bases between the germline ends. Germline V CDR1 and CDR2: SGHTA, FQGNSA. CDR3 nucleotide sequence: TGTGCCAGCAGCTTAGCGGGGCAGGGTCGAAACGGCTACACCTTC. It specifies CASSLAGQGRNGYTF.